This TCR beta chain stems from a study of blood T cells in healthy people across ages (dated by TCRdb to 2015 to 2017). In the study overall: In model experiments, template switching captured about one uniquely barcoded TCR beta cDNA molecule for every two T cells. The study measured age-related changes in TCR beta repertoire diversity using deep sequencing normalized with unique cDNA molecular identifiers. Donors were grouped into four age groups: young (average about 15 years), middle-aged (roughly 37), aged (around 66) and long-lived (about 82). To avoid experimental bias, donors of different ages were spread randomly across the sequencing lanes. The study analyzed two additional independent replicas of 1 million unique cDNA reads from the same blood draw for two donors, one aged 18 to 30 and one aged 80 or older.

Overall study outcomes, separate from this receptor: Total diversity estimates from one million sequenced T cells were considered lower bounds and underestimates. Compared with the aged group, more naive CD4+ T cells, fewer expanded clones and increased TCR diversity were shown by the long-lived group, suggesting age selection. Observed TCR beta diversity per million T cells fell roughly linearly with age, and a significant reduction was already apparent by age about 43. Conclusive comparison of naive and antigen-experienced compartments was prevented by the profiling of bulk unsorted PBMCs. Because the CMV infection status of the donors was unknown, age-related changes in expanded clonotypes may potentially have been confounded. The percentage of naive T cells measured by flow cytometry correlated strongly with observed TCR beta diversity.

The library was prepared using 5' RACE. Sequencing instrument: Illumina HiSeq 2500. A second PCR of about 6 to 12 cycles was performed with a sample-barcoded 5' primer and a J-beta primer mix. A template-switch 5' adaptor carrying 12 random nucleotides introduced a unique molecular identifier onto each TCR beta cDNA molecule. At least 3 million CDR3-containing paired-end reads were obtained from each sample. First-strand cDNA was synthesized from all RNA with the Mint cDNA synthesis kit, primed by a TRBC-specific oligonucleotide. Following uracil-DNA glycosylase treatment, a first 18-cycle PCR with universal primers M1SS and BC2_uni_R was performed on all cDNA. Per the original workflow: Each sample was normalized by randomly selecting 1 million high-quality reads, each carrying a distinct molecular identifier. Reads sharing molecular identifiers were discarded rather than binned into consensus sequences. MiTCR, with a Q25 quality threshold and the strictest error-elimination algorithm, was used for CDR3 identification, clonotype clustering and error correction. A nonparametric unseen species model with Euler transformation was used to estimate a lower bound on total TCR beta diversity. TCRdb took the public reads, trimmed them with fastp at Q25, ran MiXCR for clone calling and kept in-frame beta chains. Rows with a matching CDR3 protein are joined into one entry that keeps the most common DNA and genes. The V and J calls were not made by the authors but by TCRdb's processing. Counted in this sample were 600,000 to 650,000 distinct CDR3 sequences; around 54% of them appeared once. 35% to 40% of the sample is held by the ten biggest clonotypes.

Turning to this clonotype: Its binding antigen is unknown. Per-nucleotide qualities are absent, and no much larger clonotype sits a single base away.

The donors were 40 or so Caucasian individuals from Russia, aged 6 to 90 years, who were systemically healthy. Around 10 milliliters of peripheral blood were drawn from each donor into EDTA-treated Vacutainer tubes. Ficoll-Paque density-gradient centrifugation was used to isolate PBMCs, with at least 6 million obtained per sample. Total RNA was extracted from PBMCs with Trizol reagent, with at least 6 micrograms obtained per sample. Naive CD45RAhigh/CD27high T cell percentages were measured by flow cytometry on a PBMC aliquot from every donor. V has 1 base trimmed and J has 4 bases trimmed; junction bases matching no gene number 6. Spanning cysteine to phenylalanine, the CDR3 consists of 15 amino acids. Left in the record is the CDR3 DNA by itself, 45 bases read in frame from the first base. CDR1 and CDR2 (MGHRA, YSYEKL) derive from the germline V gene.

Recombination connected TRBV4-1 to TRBJ2-7, with 8 bases matching TRBD2. This clonotype was obtained from a man aged 60-69 years in good health. Sample: blood. Read as DNA, the sequence is TGCGCCAGCAGCCAAGGGGGACTAGACAAGTACGAGCAGTACTTC. This sequence encodes CASSQGGLDKYEQYF.